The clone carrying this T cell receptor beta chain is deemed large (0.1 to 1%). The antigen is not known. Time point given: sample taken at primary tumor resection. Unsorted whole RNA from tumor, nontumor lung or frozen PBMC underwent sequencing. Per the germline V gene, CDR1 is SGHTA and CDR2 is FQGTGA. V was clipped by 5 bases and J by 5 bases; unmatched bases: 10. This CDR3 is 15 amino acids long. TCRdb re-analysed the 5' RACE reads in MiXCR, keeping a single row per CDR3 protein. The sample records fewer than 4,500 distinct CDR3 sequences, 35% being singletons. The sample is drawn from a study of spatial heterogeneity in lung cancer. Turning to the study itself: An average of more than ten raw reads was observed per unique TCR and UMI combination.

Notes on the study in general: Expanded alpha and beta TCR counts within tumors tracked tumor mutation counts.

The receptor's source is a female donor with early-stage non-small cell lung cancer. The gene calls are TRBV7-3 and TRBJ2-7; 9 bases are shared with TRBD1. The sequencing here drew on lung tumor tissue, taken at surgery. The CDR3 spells CASSPGTGKEDEQYF. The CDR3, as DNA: TGTGCCAGCAGCCCCGGGACAGGGAAAGAGGACGAGCAGTACTTC.